The clone carrying this T cell receptor beta chain has a single count. Source study methods: Amplification with reference gene primers provided the estimates of nucleated cell counts. This table comes from immunoSEQ multiplex PCR, and its TCRdb copy is limited to in-frame clones, with some not included. V and J calls plus clone size are reproduced from that table; the DNA served to infer D and trimming. The sample shows 70,000 to 100,000 clones, around 80% of them seen only once. This record belongs to a study of blood T cell repertoires in COVID-19. At the level of the study: Italy, Spain and the United States were the sources of the convalescent and acute COVID-19 samples. T cells, B-cell-depleted T cells, or PBMCs supplied cDNA or gDNA.

The CDR3 is made up of 14 amino acids. After removal of 5 bases from V and 3 bases from J, the junction contained 7 bases not matched to a gene. Germline lookup yields CDR1 SGHNT and CDR2 YYREEE (reference sequence). Sequencing used peripheral blood. The TCR sequence derives from a man aged 50-59 years with active or convalescent COVID-19. The chain carries TRBV5-4 and TRBJ1-2; 7 bases map to TRBD1. The CDR3 spells CASSLRDRDYGYTF. The CDR3 DNA reads TGTGCCAGCAGTCTCCGGGACAGAGACTATGGCTACACCTTC.